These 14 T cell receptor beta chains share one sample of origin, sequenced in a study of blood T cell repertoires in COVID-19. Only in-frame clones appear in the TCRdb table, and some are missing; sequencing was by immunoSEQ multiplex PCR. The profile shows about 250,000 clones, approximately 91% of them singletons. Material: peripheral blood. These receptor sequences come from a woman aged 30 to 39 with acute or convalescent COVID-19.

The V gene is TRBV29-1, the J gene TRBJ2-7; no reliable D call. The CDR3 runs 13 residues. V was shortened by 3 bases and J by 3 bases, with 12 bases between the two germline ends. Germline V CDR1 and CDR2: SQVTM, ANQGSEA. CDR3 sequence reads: CSVEVVGLYEQYF. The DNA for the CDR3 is TGCAGCGTTGAGGTGGTGGGCCTCTACGAGCAGTACTTC.

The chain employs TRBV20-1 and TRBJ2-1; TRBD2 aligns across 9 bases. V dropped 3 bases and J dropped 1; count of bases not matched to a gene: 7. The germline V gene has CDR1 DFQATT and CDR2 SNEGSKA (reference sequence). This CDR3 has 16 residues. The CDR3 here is CSASWREGRSYNEQFF. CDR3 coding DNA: TGCAGTGCTAGTTGGCGGGAGGGCAGATCCTACAATGAGCAGTTCTTC.

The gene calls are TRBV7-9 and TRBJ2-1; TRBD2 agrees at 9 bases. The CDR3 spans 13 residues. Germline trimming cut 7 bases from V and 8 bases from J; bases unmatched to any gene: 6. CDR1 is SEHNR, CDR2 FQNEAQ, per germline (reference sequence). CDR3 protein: CASKEAGGYEQFF. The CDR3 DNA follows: TGTGCCAGCAAAGAAGCGGGAGGATATGAGCAGTTCTTC.

The CDR3, as DNA: TGTGCCAGCAGCGTAGTGGCAGGGGGCTTGAACACTGAAGCTTTCTTT. Translation: CASSVVAGGLNTEAFF. The chain couples TRBV9 to TRBJ1-1, with TRBD1 matching 8 bases. Germline V gene sequence: CDR1 SGDLS, CDR2 YYNGEE. V gave up 0 bases and J gave up 0 bases; unmatched junction bases: 4. The CDR3 sequence is 16 residues long.

CDR3 sequence (DNA): TGTGCCTGGAGTGGGACAAACACCGGGGAGCTGTTTTTT. Residues: CAWSGTNTGELFF. The V and J genes are TRBV30 and TRBJ2-2; a possible D gene is TRBD1 (5 bases). CDR1 is GTSNPN, CDR2 SVGIG, per germline (reference sequence). This CDR3 contains 13 residues. The V gene lost 1 base and the J gene lost 2 bases, with 5 bases spanning the gap.

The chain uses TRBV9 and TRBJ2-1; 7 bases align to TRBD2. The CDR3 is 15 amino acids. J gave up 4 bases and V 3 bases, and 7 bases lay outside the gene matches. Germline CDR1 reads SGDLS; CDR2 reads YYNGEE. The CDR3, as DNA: TGTGCCAGCAGCGACAGCGGGACGGATTACAATGAGCAGTTCTTC. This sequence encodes CASSDSGTDYNEQFF.

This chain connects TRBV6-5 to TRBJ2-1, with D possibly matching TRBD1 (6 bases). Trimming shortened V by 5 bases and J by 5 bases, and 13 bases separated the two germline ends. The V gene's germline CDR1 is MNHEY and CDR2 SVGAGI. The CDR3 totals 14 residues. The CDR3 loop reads CASSIRTADNEQFF. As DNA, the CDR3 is TGTGCCAGCAGTATTAGGACAGCTGACAATGAGCAGTTCTTC.

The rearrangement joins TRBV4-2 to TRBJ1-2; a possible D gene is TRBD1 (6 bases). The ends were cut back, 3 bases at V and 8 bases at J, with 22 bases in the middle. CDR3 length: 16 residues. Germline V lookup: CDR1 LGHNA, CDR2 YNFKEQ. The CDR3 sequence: CASSQERVRGVGGYTF. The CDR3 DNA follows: TGTGCCAGCAGCCAGGAAAGGGTCAGGGGAGTTGGGGGCTACACCTTC.

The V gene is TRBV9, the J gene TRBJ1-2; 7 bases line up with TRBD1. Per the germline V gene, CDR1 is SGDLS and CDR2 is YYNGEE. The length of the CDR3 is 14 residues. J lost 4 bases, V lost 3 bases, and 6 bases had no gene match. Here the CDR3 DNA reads TGTGCCAGCAGCGCCCCGGGACAGCTCTATGGCTACACCTTC. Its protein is CASSAPGQLYGYTF.

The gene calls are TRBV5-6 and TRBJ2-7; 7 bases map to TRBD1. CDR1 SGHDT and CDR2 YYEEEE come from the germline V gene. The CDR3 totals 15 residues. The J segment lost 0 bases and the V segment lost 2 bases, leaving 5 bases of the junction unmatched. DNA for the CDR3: TGTGCCAGCAGCTTCCCGGGACAGTTCTCCTACGAGCAGTACTTC. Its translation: CASSFPGQFSYEQYF.

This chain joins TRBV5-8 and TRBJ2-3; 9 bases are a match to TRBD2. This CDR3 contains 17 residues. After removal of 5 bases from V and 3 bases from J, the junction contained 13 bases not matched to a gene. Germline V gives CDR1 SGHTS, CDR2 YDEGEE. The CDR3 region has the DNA TGTGCCAGCAGTCCCGATAGCGGGAGAGTATGGACAGATACGCAGTATTTT. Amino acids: CASSPDSGRVWTDTQYF.

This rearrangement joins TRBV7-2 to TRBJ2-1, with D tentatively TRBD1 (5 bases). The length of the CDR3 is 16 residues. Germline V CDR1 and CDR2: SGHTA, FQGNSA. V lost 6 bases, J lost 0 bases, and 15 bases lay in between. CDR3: CASSLGRVPSYNEQFF. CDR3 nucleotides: TGTGCCAGCAGTCTGGGCAGGGTCCCCTCCTACAATGAGCAGTTCTTC.

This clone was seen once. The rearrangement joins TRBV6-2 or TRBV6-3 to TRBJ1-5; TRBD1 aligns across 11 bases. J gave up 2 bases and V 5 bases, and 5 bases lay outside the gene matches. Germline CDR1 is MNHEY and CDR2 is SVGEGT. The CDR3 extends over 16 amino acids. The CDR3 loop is CASSTDRGPGNQPQHF. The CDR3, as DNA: TGTGCCAGCAGTACGGACAGGGGGCCGGGCAATCAGCCCCAGCATTTT.

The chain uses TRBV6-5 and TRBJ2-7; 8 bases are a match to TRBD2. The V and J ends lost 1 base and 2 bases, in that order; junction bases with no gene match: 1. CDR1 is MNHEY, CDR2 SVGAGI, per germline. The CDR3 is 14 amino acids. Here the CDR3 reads CASSYWTSTYEQYF. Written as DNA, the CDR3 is TGTGCCAGCAGTTACTGGACTAGCACCTACGAGCAGTACTTC.